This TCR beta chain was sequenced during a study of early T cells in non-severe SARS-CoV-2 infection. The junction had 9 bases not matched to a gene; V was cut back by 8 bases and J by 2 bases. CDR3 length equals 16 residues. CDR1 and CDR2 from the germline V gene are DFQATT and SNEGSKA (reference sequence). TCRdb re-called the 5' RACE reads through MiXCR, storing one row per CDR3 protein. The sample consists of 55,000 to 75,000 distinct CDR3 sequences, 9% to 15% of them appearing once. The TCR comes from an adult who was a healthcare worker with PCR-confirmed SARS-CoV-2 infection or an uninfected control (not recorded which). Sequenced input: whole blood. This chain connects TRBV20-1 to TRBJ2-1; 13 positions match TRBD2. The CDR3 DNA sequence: TGCAGTTGGGGACTAGCGGGACCCGACACCTACAATGAGCAGTTCTTC. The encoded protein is CSWGLAGPDTYNEQFF.